The next 26 T cell receptor beta chains were all read from a single sample in a study of tissue T cells after allogeneic stem cell transplantation. The table came from immunoSEQ multiplex PCR; TCRdb's copy has only in-frame clones and leaves some out. The sample shows 7,500 to 8,500 clones, roughly a third of them seen only once. Regarding time point: mouse harvest day 14 after allogeneic transplant. The graft held 10^6 splenic CD5+ T cells and 10^7 T-cell-depleted bone marrow cells. Material for sequencing was skin. The receptor source for this set is a female BALB/c mouse given C57BL/6 T cells with graft-versus-host disease after an allogeneic hematopoietic cell transplant.

As concerns this clone: The genes and germline here are from mouse. Read coverage stops 1 residue before the CDR3 terminus; the germline J gene supplies the remainder. The gene calls are TRBV26 and TRBJ2-1; D gene uncertain. Trimming cost V 2 bases and J 2 bases, with 7 bases left between them. The CDR3 consists of 14 residues. Germline V gives CDR1 KGHPV, CDR2 FQNQEV (reference sequence). The CDR3 bases that were read are TGTGCCAGCAGTCTGCAGACGCACTATGCTGAGCAGTTC. Its translation: CASSLQTHYAEQF. The entire CDR3 reads CASSLQTHYAEQFF.

This clone was counted a few times. Genes and germline are mouse. Read sequence stops 1 residue before the CDR3 end, and the germline J gene provides the missing end. The J gene is TRBJ1-1, the V gene TRBV26; D is possibly TRBD1 (5 bases). This CDR3 is built from 15 residues. Trimming took 3 bases from V and 0 from J, leaving 11 bases between them. The germline V gene encodes CDR1 KGHPV and CDR2 FQNQEV (reference sequence). This CDR3 reads CASSLGGVPNTEVFF. The DNA read from the CDR3 is TGTGCCAGCAGTCTAGGAGGGGTCCCAAACACAGAAGTCTTC. Based on the CDR3 plus reference TRBV26 and TRBJ1-1, the full variable domain is NSKVIQTPRYLVKGQGQKAKMRCIPEKGHPVVFWYQQNKNNEFKFLINFQNQEVLQQIDMTEKRFSAECPSNSPCSLEIQSSEAGDSALYLCASSLGGVPNTEVFFGKGTRLTVV.

On this clone: The germline and genes are mouse ones. The read comes to an end 1 residue before the CDR3 does, leaving the germline J gene to fill in the end. The chain joins TRBV31 to TRBJ2-5, with 9 bases identical to TRBD1. V shed 1 base and J 7 bases; nucleotides not matched to a gene: 6. The length of the CDR3 is 14 residues. Germline CDR1 is GKSSPN and CDR2 is SITVG. The DNA read from the CDR3 is TGTGCCTGGAGTCCGGGACAGGGTTTGCACACCCAGTAC. Amino acid sequence: CAWSPGQGLHTQY. In full, the CDR3 is CAWSPGQGLHTQYF. Combining the CDR3 with reference TRBV31 and TRBJ2-5 gives the whole variable domain AQTIHQWPVAEIKAVGSPLSLGCTIKGKSSPNLYWYWQATGGTLQQLFYSITVGQVESVVQLNLSASRPKDDQFILSTEKLLLSHSGFYLCAWSPGQGLHTQYFGPGTRLLVL.

Remarks on this clone: Gene labels here are mouse ones. The sequenced fragment ends 1 residue before the CDR3 boundary, so the rest is inferred from the germline J gene. V usage is TRBV26 and J usage is TRBJ2-1; 11 nucleotides match TRBD2. Looked up from germline, CDR1 is KGHPV and CDR2 is FQNQEV (reference sequence). V was clipped by 4 bases and J by 7 bases; unmatched bases: 6. This CDR3 region has 15 residues. The chain's CDR3 is CASSPRLGGLAEQFF. CDR3 bases read: TGTGCCAGCAGTCCTCGACTGGGGGGGTTGGCTGAGCAGTTC. The full variable domain, completed using reference TRBV26 and TRBJ2-1, is NSKVIQTPRYLVKGQGQKAKMRCIPEKGHPVVFWYQQNKNNEFKFLINFQNQEVLQQIDMTEKRFSAECPSNSPCSLEIQSSEAGDSALYLCASSPRLGGLAEQFFGPGTRLTVL.

This clone appeared a few times. Germline and genes: mouse. The read stops 1 residue short of the end of the CDR3; the missing end is completed from the germline J gene. This chain joins TRBV16 and TRBJ2-1, with D maybe TRBD1 (6 bases). Trimming left V 1 base short and J 3 bases short, with 10 bases between. The CDR3 has 15 amino acids. CDR1 is SGHSA, CDR2 FRNQAP, per germline. The CDR3 loop reads CASSLVPGAYAEQFF. The sequenced part of the CDR3 DNA is TGTGCAAGCAGCTTAGTTCCAGGGGCCTATGCTGAGCAGTTC.

This clone was seen a handful of times. The listed genes are named as in mouse. Sequencing ends 1 residue short of the CDR3 end; the germline J gene provides the rest. The chain joins TRBV23 to TRBJ1-3; TRBD1 reflects the table's D call only, with no check against the DNA. This CDR3 spans 15 amino acids. Per the germline V gene, CDR1 is KGHTA and CDR2 is FQNQQP. This CDR3 reads CSSSQSTDSGNTLYF. The CDR3 DNA, read in part, is TGCTCCAGCAGTCAATCTACAGATTCTGGAAATACGCTCTAT.

Concerning this clone itself: Gene names and germline refer to mouse. The read comes to an end 1 residue before the CDR3 does, leaving the germline J gene to fill in the end. This chain joins TRBV3 and TRBJ1-1; tentative D call: TRBD1 (5 bases). Germline CDR1 SNHLY, CDR2 FYNGKV (reference sequence). The V end was cut by 5 bases, the J end by 0 bases, with 7 bases between. The CDR3 loop spans 13 amino acids. The CDR3: CASSRTPNTEVFF. The DNA read from the CDR3 is TGTGCCAGCAGCCGGACACCAAACACAGAAGTCTTC.

The table lists this clone with a few counts. Germline and genes: mouse. The CDR3 is cut off 1 residue early in the read; its end comes from the germline J gene. The rearrangement links TRBV26 to TRBJ2-4, with 7 bases matching TRBD1. Germline V CDR1 and CDR2: KGHPV, FQNQEV (reference sequence). The length of the CDR3 is 12 residues. J lost 3 bases, V lost 7 bases, and 1 base had no gene match. CDR3 DNA, as far as it was read: TGTGCCAGCAAGACAGGGCAAAACACCTTGTAC. Encoded protein: CASKTGQNTLY. The CDR3 in full is CASKTGQNTLYF.

With respect to this clone: Germline and genes: mouse. The CDR3 end falls 1 residue outside the read, so it is completed with the germline J gene. This sequence joins TRBV23 and TRBJ1-1; the D segment call TRBD1 is taken from the table without a DNA check. CDR3 length: 13 amino acids. CDR1 is KGHTA, CDR2 FQNQQP, per germline. The CDR3 sequence is CSSSRTANTEVFF. Incomplete CDR3 DNA: TGCTCCAGCAGTCGGACAGCAAACACAGAAGTCTTC.

Worth noting for this clone: Gene names are mouse gene names. The read falls 1 residue short of the CDR3 end, and the missing part is taken from the germline J gene. The chain employs TRBV26 and TRBJ1-1; a possible D gene is TRBD1 (6 bases). CDR1 and CDR2 (germline): KGHPV, FQNQEV (reference sequence). The CDR3 is 14 residues long. Trimming took off 4 bases at V and 0 bases at J, with 9 bases between the two ends. CDR3 protein: CASSHGTSNTEVFF. The part of the CDR3 DNA that was read is TGTGCCAGCAGTCACGGGACATCAAACACAGAAGTCTTC. Full variable domain (missing parts from reference TRBV26 and TRBJ1-1): NSKVIQTPRYLVKGQGQKAKMRCIPEKGHPVVFWYQQNKNNEFKFLINFQNQEVLQQIDMTEKRFSAECPSNSPCSLEIQSSEAGDSALYLCASSHGTSNTEVFFGKGTRLTVV.

Only a few counts were recorded for this clone. Any gene name here is a mouse gene name. The read halts 1 residue ahead of the CDR3 end, with the missing end drawn from the germline J gene. The chain recombines TRBV26 with TRBJ2-2; 10 bases fit TRBD1. This CDR3 has 14 amino acids. Looked up from germline, CDR1 is KGHPV and CDR2 is FQNQEV (reference sequence). V lost 5 bases, J lost 7 bases, and 4 bases stayed unmatched. CDR3 sequence reads: CASSWDRGGGQLYF. The sequenced CDR3 bases are TGTGCCAGCAGTTGGGACAGGGGAGGCGGGCAGCTCTAC.

Note on this clone: The gene names here belong to mouse. The CDR3 end is not reached by the read, which stops 1 residue before it; the germline J gene fills it in. The rearrangement links TRBV1 to TRBJ1-1; TRBD1 might be the D (6 bases). CDR1 and CDR2 from the germline V gene are NSQYPW and LRSPGD (reference sequence). The CDR3 runs to 13 residues. Deletions cut 1 base from V and 3 bases from J, with 6 bases between. The CDR3 bases that were read are TGCACCTGCAGTGCAGGGACAGACACAGAAGTCTTC. It is translated as CTCSAGTDTEVF. The entire CDR3 protein reads CTCSAGTDTEVFF.

A word on this clone: Mouse names are used for the genes. The CDR3 end falls 1 residue outside the read, so it is completed with the germline J gene. The chain is built from TRBV13-1 and TRBJ2-5; possible D gene TRBD1, 5 bases. This CDR3 contains 13 residues. Germline assignment: CDR1 NSHNY and CDR2 SYGAGN. Trimming removed 0 bases at V and 4 bases at J, with 6 bases between. CDR3 DNA (partial): TGTGCCAGCAGTGATGCAGGGAAAGACACCCAGTAC. Protein: CASSDAGKDTQY. The CDR3 in full is CASSDAGKDTQYF.

Notes on this clone: Gene names and germline refer to mouse. From the germline J gene comes the end of the CDR3, since the read stops 1 residue before it. This chain joins TRBV3 and TRBJ2-5; D perhaps matches TRBD2 (5 bases). V lost 3 bases and J 0 bases, leaving 7 bases between the germline ends. The germline V gene has CDR1 SNHLY and CDR2 FYNGKV (reference sequence). This CDR3 spans 14 amino acids. The CDR3 sequence: CASSFWDNQDTQYF. CDR3 DNA, as far as it was read: TGTGCCAGCAGCTTCTGGGATAACCAAGACACCCAGTAC.

Concerning this clone: Gene names and germline refer to mouse. Sequencing ends 1 residue short of the CDR3 end; the germline J gene provides the rest. The V call is TRBV3, the J call TRBJ1-1, with D unresolved. The CDR3 spans 13 residues. Trimming cost V 4 bases and J 5 bases, with 11 bases left between them. The germline V gene has CDR1 SNHLY and CDR2 FYNGKV (reference sequence). CDR3 bases read: TGTGCCAGCAGCTATGAGGGTAGGACAGAAGTCTTC. It codes for CASSYEGRTEVF. The complete CDR3 sequence is CASSYEGRTEVFF.

This clone was seen only a few times. Mouse names are used for the genes. Sequencing ends 1 residue short of the CDR3 end; the germline J gene provides the rest. This chain uses TRBV26 with TRBJ2-7; D uncertain. Germline values: CDR1 KGHPV, CDR2 FQNQEV (reference sequence). This CDR3 is 12 amino acids long. V gave up 3 bases and J gave up 2 bases, with 5 bases separating them. The sequenced part of the CDR3 DNA is TGTGCCAGCAGTCTCCAAACCTATGAACAGTAC. It yields the protein CASSLQTYEQY. The CDR3, in full, reads CASSLQTYEQYF.

Of note for this clone: Mouse germline and gene names are used. The sequenced fragment ends 1 residue before the CDR3 boundary, so the rest is inferred from the germline J gene. The rearrangement joins TRBV13-3 to TRBJ1-4, with 10 bases fitting TRBD1. Germline CDR1 is NNHDY and CDR2 is SYVADS. CDR3 length: 15 residues. Unmatched junction bases numbered 5, after V lost 3 bases and J lost 6 bases. CDR3 loop: CASSGTGGGYERLFF. The part of the CDR3 DNA that was read is TGTGCCAGCAGTGGGACAGGGGGAGGATACGAAAGATTATTT.

A few counts support this clone. The gene names here belong to mouse. The read halts 1 residue ahead of the CDR3 end, with the missing end drawn from the germline J gene. The rearrangement uses TRBV4 and TRBJ2-7; 8 nucleotides line up with TRBD1. Germline CDR1 LGHDT, CDR2 YNNKQL (reference sequence). CDR3 length: 15 amino acids. V gave up 4 bases and J gave up 0 bases; unmatched junction bases: 5. The sequenced part of the CDR3 DNA is TGTGCCAGCAGCTTGGGACAGGAGAGCTCCTATGAACAGTAC. Translation gives CASSLGQESSYEQY. The full-length CDR3 reads as CASSLGQESSYEQYF.

Details on this clone: Gene names and germline match the mouse. The CDR3 end lies 1 residue beyond the end of the read and is filled in from the germline J gene. The V call is TRBV31, the J call TRBJ2-1; D may be TRBD1 (7 bases). This CDR3 is 14 amino acids long. The V gene's germline CDR1 is GKSSPN and CDR2 SITVG. V was trimmed by 0 bases and J by 4 bases, leaving 10 bases between them. Partial CDR3 DNA: TGTGCCTGGAGTCTAGGGGGCTTTTATGCTGAGCAGTTC. Its translation is CAWSLGGFYAEQF. The full CDR3 reads CAWSLGGFYAEQFF.

About this clone itself: The gene names given are mouse names. The read ends 1 residue shy of where the CDR3 ends; the end is completed using the germline J gene. J is TRBJ1-1 and V is TRBV26; 9 bases fit TRBD1. Germline CDR1 reads KGHPV; CDR2 reads FQNQEV (reference sequence). The CDR3 sequence is 14 residues long. V lost 6 bases and J lost 0; bases outside the gene matches: 2. Partial CDR3 DNA: TGTGCCAGCAGGAGACAGGGGGCAAACACAGAAGTCTTC. Its protein product is CASRRQGANTEVF. The entire CDR3 is CASRRQGANTEVFF.

This clone was detected once. Genes and germline come from the mouse. The read ends 1 residue early relative to the CDR3; the germline J gene fills the gap. V is TRBV23 and J is TRBJ2-3. This CDR3 has 14 residues. The germline V gene has CDR1 KGHTA and CDR2 FQNQQP. CDR3 bases read: TGCTCCAGCAGGCGGGACGGTAGTGCAGAAACGCTGTAT. This encodes CSSRRDGSAETLY. Given in full, the CDR3 is CSSRRDGSAETLYF.

For this clone: Mouse gene names apply. The read ends 1 residue shy of where the CDR3 ends; the end is completed using the germline J gene. This rearrangement joins TRBV23 to TRBJ2-7. CDR1 is KGHTA and CDR2 is FQNQQP in the germline V gene. This CDR3 is built from 13 residues. The CDR3 here is CSSTFGGSYEQYF. The sequenced CDR3 bases are TGCTCCAGCACCTTCGGGGGCTCCTATGAACAGTAC.

Points on this clone: The gene symbols are mouse symbols. The CDR3 is cut off 1 residue early in the read; its end comes from the germline J gene. The rearrangement joins TRBV3 to TRBJ2-3; D possibly corresponds to TRBD1 (5 bases). Germline V gene data show CDR1 as SNHLY and CDR2 as FYNGKV (reference sequence). The V gene lost 1 base and the J gene lost 0 bases, with 5 bases spanning the gap. This CDR3 spans 14 amino acids. The part of the CDR3 DNA that was read is TGTGCCAGCAGCTTAGGACAGAGTGCAGAAACGCTGTAT. It translates to CASSLGQSAETLY. The CDR3 in its entirety is CASSLGQSAETLYF.

In regard to this clone: Gene names and germline refer to mouse. The read terminates 1 residue before the CDR3 end, so the remaining end is supplied by the germline J gene. The gene calls are TRBV5 and TRBJ2-2; D ambiguous. Germline V lookup: CDR1 LGHNA, CDR2 YNLKQL (reference sequence). The CDR3 totals 14 residues. The V end lost 0 bases, the J end lost 2 bases, and 4 bases lay between the germline ends. The covered CDR3 bases are TGTGCCAGCAGCCAAGACTGGAACACCGGGCAGCTCTAC. The encoded protein is CASSQDWNTGQLY. The entire CDR3 sequence reads CASSQDWNTGQLYF.

There are a few counts of this clone. The genes are named according to mouse. The DNA ends 1 residue before the CDR3 does, and the rest of the CDR3 is filled in from the germline J gene. This rearrangement joins TRBV26 to TRBJ1-5; 7 bases agree with TRBD1. CDR3 length: 12 amino acids. Germline CDR1 KGHPV, CDR2 FQNQEV (reference sequence). V gave up 5 bases and J gave up 9 bases; unmatched junction bases: 4. The DNA read from the CDR3 is TGTGCCAGCAGTTCGACAGGGATGGCTCCGCTT. It specifies CASSSTGMAPL. The entire CDR3 sequence reads CASSSTGMAPLF.

On this clone itself: Gene names follow the mouse nomenclature. The read ends 1 residue shy of where the CDR3 ends; the end is completed using the germline J gene. V gene TRBV29 combines with J gene TRBJ1-3; TRBD1 is a possible D gene (5 bases). CDR3 length: 15 amino acids. V lost 8 bases to trimming and J lost 1 base, with 15 bases between them. CDR1 is MSHET and CDR2 is SYDVDS in the germline V gene. The CDR3 spells CASAQWRGSGNTLYF. CDR3 DNA (partial): TGTGCTAGCGCACAATGGAGGGGCTCTGGAAATACGCTCTAT.